Shown below are 2 T cell receptor beta chains from a single sample sequenced in a study of cytomegalovirus exposure and HLA in healthy donors (dated by TCRdb to the late 2010s). Libraries were built with the immunoSEQ multiplex PCR assay. For the multiplex PCR, a mixture combining 60 forward primers for TCR Vbeta segments and 13 reverse primers for TCR Jbeta segments was used. This is the immuneACCESS table as TCRdb keeps it, with only in-frame sequences that have V and J called. A part of the clones is gone; compared with another copy, unresolved V genes explain less than half, and the rest is unexplained. This sample's table carries some 160,000 clones. Of the sample, approximately 2.3% is held by the ten largest clones. The sequencing input was PBMCs. These receptors came from a man aged 30-40 years in good health and CMV-seronegative.

The chain combines TRBV7-6 with TRBJ2-7; TRBD2 matches 7 bases. The CDR3 contains 13 residues. Germline CDR1 and CDR2: SGHVS and FNYEAQ. Trimming removed 2 bases from V and 7 bases from J; junction bases left unmatched: 5. In DNA, the CDR3 is TGTGCCAGCAGCTTACTAGCGGAGGGGGAGCAGTACTTC. This sequence encodes CASSLLAEGEQYF.

The chain joins TRBV5-4 to TRBJ1-1; D possibly corresponds to TRBD1 (6 bases). Trimming removed 0 bases at V and 2 bases at J, with 17 bases between. The V gene's germline CDR1 is SGHNT and CDR2 YYREEE (reference sequence). This CDR3 has 17 residues. The CDR3 nucleotides are TGTGCCAGCAGCTTGGTATTGGAGAACAGGGTCAACACTGAAGCTTTCTTT. It translates to CASSLVLENRVNTEAFF.